Described below is a single TCR beta chain sequence and its context. This sample is drawn from a study of T cells after somatic rescue of genetic block. Only in-frame clones appear in the TCRdb table, and some are missing; sequencing was by immunoSEQ multiplex PCR. The sample holds 65,000 to 70,000 clones, approximately 90% seen once. Germline V gene sequence: CDR1 SGHNT, CDR2 YYREEE (reference sequence). There are 12 residues in the CDR3. Trimming shortened V by 5 bases and J by 6 bases, and 9 bases separated the two germline ends. This clonotype was obtained from a man in his forties. Sequencing was carried out using peripheral blood mononuclear cells (PBMCs). The chain joins TRBV5-4 to TRBJ1-5; D gene unclear. CDR3 residues: CASSIFGQPQHF. The CDR3 DNA reads as TGTGCCAGCAGTATTTTCGGTCAGCCCCAGCATTTT.